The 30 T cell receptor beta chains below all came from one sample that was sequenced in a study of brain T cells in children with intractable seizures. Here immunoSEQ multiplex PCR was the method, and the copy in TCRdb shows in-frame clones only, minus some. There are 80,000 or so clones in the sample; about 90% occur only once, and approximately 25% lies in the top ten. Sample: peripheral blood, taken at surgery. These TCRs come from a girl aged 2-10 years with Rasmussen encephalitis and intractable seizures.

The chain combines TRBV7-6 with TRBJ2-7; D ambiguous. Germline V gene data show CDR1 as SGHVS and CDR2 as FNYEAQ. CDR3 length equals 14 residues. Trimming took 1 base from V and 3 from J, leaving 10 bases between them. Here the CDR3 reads CASSLEPRYYEQYF. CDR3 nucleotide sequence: TGTGCCAGCAGCTTAGAACCGAGATACTACGAGCAGTACTTC.

The CDR3 protein is CAWSGWGAGGQPQHF. The CDR3 DNA is TGTGCCTGGAGTGGTTGGGGGGCAGGGGGCCAGCCCCAGCATTTT. V gene TRBV30 combines with J gene TRBJ1-5, with TRBD1 matching 8 bases. Trimming took 1 base from V and 7 from J; bases not matched to a gene: 9. The germline gives CDR1 GTSNPN, CDR2 SVGIG (reference sequence). The CDR3 covers 15 residues.

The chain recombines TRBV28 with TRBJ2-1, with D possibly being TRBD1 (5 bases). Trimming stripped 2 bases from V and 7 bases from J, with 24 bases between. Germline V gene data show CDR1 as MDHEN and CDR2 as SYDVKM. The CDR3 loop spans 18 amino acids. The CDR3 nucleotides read TGTGCCAGCAGTTTACTCACCCCTTTAGGGCAGGGTAGGAATGAGCAGTTCTTC. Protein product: CASSLLTPLGQGRNEQFF.

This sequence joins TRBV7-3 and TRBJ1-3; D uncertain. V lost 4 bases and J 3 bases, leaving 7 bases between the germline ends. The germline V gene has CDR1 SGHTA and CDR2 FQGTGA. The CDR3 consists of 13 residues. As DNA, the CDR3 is TGTGCCAGCAGCTCGACTTATGGAAACACCATATATTTT. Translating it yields CASSSTYGNTIYF. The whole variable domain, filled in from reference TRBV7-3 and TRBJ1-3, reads GAGVSQTPSNKVTEKGKYVELRCDPISGHTALYWYRQSLGQGPEFLIYFQGTGAADDSGLPNDRFFAVRPEGSVSTLKIQRTERGDSAVYLCASSSTYGNTIYFGEGSWLTVV.

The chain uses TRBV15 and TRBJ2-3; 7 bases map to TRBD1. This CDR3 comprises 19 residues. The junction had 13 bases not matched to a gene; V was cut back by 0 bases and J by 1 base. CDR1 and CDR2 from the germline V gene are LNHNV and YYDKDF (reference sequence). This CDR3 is CATSREGYDRVGGTDTQYF. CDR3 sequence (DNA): TGTGCCACCAGCAGAGAGGGCTACGACAGGGTGGGAGGCACAGATACGCAGTATTTT.

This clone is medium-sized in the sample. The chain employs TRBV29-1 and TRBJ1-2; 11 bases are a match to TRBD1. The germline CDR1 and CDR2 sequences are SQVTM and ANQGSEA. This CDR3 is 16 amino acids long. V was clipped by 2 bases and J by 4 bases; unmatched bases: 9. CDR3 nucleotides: TGCAGCGTTGAATCCCAGGACAGGGGGCAAGGCTATGGCTACACCTTC. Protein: CSVESQDRGQGYGYTF.

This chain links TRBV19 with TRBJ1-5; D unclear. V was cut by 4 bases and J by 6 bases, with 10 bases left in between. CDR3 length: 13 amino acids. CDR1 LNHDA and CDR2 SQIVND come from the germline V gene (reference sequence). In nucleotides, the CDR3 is TGTGCCAGTAGTAGTGGTGTGGGTCAGCCCCAGCATTTT. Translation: CASSSGVGQPQHF. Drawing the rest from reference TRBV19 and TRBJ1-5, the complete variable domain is DGGITQSPKYLFRKEGQNVTLSCEQNLNHDAMYWYRQDPGQGLRLIYYSQIVNDFQKGDIAEGYSVSREKKESFPLTVTSAQKNPTAFYLCASSSGVGQPQHFGDGTRLSIL.

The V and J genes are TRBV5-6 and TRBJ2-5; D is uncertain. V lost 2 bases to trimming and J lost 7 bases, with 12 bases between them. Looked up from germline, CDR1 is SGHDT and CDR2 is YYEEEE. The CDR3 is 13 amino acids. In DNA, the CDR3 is TGTGCCAGCAGCTTCCTGACAACGGGGACCCAGTACTTC. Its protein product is CASSFLTTGTQYF.

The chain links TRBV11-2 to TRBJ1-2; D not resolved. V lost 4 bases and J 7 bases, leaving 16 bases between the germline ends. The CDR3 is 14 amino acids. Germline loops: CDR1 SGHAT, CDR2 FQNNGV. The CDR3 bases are TGTGCCAGCAGCTCCAGGATCAAAACCGGTGGCTACACCTTC. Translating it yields CASSSRIKTGGYTF.

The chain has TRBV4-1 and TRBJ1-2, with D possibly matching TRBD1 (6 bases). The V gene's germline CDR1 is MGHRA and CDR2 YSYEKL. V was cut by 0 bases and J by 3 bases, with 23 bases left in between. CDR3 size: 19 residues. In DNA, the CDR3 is TGCGCCAGCAGCCAAGATGTTGGGGGGCGGCTAACCCCTTACTATGGCTACACCTTC. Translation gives CASSQDVGGRLTPYYGYTF.

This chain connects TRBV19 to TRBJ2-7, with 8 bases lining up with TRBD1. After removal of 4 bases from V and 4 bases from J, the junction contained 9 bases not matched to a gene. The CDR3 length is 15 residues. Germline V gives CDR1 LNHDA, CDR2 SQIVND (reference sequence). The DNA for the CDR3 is TGTGCCAGTAGTAGGGACAGGAGTTCAGGGTACGAGCAGTACTTC. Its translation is CASSRDRSSGYEQYF.

The CDR3 DNA follows: TGCGCCAGCAGTGACCCTACGGGGAGAAAAAGTCCGATCTCCTACGAGCAGTACTTC. Amino acid sequence: CASSDPTGRKSPISYEQYF. This chain uses TRBV10-2 with TRBJ2-7, with D perhaps TRBD2 (5 bases). This CDR3 contains 19 residues. V lost 3 bases and J 0 bases, leaving 24 bases between the germline ends. Germline V lookup: CDR1 WSHSY, CDR2 SAAADI.

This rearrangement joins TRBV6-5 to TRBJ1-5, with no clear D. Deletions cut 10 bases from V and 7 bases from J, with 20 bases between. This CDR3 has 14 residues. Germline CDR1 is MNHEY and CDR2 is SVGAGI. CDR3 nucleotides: TGTGCCACCAACGAGGCCCCTTGGGCCCAGCCCCAGCATTTT. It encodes CATNEAPWAQPQHF.

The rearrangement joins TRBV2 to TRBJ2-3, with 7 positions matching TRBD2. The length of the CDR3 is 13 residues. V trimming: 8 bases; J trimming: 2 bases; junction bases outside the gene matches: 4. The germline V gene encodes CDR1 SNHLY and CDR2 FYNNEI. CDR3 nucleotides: TGTGCCAGCGGGGGGGAGGTCACAGATACGCAGTATTTT. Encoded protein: CASGGEVTDTQYF.

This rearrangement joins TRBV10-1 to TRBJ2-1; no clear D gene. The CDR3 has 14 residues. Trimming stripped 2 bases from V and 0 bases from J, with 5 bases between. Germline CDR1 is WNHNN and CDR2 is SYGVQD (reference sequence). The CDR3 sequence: CASSEASSYNEQFF. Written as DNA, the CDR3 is TGCGCCAGCAGTGAGGCGAGCTCCTACAATGAGCAGTTCTTC.

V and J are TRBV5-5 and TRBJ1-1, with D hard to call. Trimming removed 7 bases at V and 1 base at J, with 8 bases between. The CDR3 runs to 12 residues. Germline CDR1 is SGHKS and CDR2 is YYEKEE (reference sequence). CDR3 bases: TGTGCCAGCGTATCTGCGAACACTGAAGCTTTCTTT. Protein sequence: CASVSANTEAFF.

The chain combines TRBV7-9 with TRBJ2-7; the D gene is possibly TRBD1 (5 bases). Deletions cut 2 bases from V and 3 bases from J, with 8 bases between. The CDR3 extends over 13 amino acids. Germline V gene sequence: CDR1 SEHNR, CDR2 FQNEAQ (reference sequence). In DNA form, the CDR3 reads TGTGCCAGCAGCTTACTCGACAGCTACGAGCAGTACTTC. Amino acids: CASSLLDSYEQYF.

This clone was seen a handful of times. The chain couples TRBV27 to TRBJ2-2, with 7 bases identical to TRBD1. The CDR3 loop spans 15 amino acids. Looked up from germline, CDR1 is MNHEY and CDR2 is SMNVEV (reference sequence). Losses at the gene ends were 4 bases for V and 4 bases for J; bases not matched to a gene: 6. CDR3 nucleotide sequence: TGTGCCAGCAGTTCGACCGGGACAGCCACCGGGGAGCTGTTTTTT. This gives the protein CASSSTGTATGELFF.

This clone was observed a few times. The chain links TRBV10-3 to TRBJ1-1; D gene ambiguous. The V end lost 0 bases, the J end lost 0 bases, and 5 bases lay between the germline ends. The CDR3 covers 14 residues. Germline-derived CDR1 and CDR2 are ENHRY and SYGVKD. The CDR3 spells CAISESGVNTEAFF. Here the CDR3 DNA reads TGTGCCATCAGTGAGTCAGGTGTGAACACTGAAGCTTTCTTT.

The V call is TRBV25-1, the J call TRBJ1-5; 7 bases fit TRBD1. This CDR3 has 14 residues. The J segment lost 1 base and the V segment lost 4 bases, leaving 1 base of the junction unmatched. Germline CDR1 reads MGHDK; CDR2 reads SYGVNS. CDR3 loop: CASSARGSNQPQHF. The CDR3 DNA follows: TGTGCCAGCAGTGCCAGGGGGAGCAATCAGCCCCAGCATTTT. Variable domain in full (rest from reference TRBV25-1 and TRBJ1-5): EADIYQTPRYLVIGTGKKITLECSQTMGHDKMYWYQQDPGMELHLIHYSYGVNSTEKGDLSSESTVSRIRTEHFPLTLESARPSHTSQYLCASSARGSNQPQHFGDGTRLSIL.

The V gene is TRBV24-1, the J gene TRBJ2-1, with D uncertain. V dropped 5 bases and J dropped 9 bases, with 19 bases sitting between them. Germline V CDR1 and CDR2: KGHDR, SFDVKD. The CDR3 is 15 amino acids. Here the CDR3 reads CATSARRARQGEQFF. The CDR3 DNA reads TGTGCCACCAGTGCTCGTCGGGCCAGACAAGGTGAGCAGTTCTTC.

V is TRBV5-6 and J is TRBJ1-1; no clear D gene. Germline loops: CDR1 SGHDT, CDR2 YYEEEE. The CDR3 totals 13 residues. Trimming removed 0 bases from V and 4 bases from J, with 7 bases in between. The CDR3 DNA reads TGTGCCAGCAGCTTGGGAGGAGTCACTGAAGCTTTCTTT. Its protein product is CASSLGGVTEAFF.

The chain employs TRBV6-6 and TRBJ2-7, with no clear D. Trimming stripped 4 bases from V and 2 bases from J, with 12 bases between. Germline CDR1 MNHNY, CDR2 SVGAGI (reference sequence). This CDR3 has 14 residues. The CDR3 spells CASSSSGRPYEQYF. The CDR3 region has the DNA TGTGCCAGCAGTTCATCCGGTCGGCCCTACGAGCAGTACTTC.

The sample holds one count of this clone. The CDR3 nucleotides read TGCAGCGTTGCAGGGAGGGGCTCCTACAATGAGCAGTTCTTC. This translates into CSVAGRGSYNEQFF. J is TRBJ2-1 and V is TRBV29-1; 7 bases align to TRBD2. Unmatched junction bases numbered 3, after V lost 4 bases and J lost 0 bases. Per germline, CDR1 SQVTM and CDR2 ANQGSEA. The CDR3 is 14 residues long.

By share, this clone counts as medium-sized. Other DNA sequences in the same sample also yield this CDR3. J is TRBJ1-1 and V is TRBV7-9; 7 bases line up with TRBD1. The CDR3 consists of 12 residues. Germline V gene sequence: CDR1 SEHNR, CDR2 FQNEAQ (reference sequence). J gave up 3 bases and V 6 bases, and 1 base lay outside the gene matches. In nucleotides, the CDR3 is TGTGCCAGCAGGGACAGGTACACTGAAGCTTTCTTT. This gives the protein CASRDRYTEAFF.

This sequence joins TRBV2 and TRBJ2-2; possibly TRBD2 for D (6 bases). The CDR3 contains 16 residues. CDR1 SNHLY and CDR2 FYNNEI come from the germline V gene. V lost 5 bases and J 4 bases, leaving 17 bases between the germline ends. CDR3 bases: TGTGCCAGCAGTAAGGAAGGTGGAGGGACCACCGGGGAGCTGTTTTTT. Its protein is CASSKEGGGTTGELFF.

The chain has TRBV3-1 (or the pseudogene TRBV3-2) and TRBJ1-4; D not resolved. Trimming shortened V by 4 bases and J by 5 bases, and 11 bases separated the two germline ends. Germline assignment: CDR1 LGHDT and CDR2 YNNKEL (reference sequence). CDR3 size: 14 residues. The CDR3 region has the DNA TGTGCCAGCAGCCCACTCACACAGAATGAAAAACTGTTTTTT. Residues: CASSPLTQNEKLFF.

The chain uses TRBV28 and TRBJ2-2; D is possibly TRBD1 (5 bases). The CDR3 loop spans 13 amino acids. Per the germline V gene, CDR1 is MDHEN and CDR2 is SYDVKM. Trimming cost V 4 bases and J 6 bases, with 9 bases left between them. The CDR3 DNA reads TGTGCCAGCAGTTCCCAGGGTCCCGGGGAGCTGTTTTTT. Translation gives CASSSQGPGELFF. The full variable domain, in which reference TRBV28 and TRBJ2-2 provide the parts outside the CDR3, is DVKVTQSSRYLVKRTGEKVFLECVQDMDHENMFWYRQDPGLGLRLIYFSYDVKMKEKGDIPEGYSVSREKKERFSLILESASTNQTSMYLCASSSQGPGELFFGEGSRLTVL.

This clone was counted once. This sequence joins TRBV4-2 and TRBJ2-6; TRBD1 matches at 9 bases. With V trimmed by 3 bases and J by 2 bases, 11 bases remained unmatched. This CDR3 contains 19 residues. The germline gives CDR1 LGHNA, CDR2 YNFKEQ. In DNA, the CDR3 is TGTGCCAGCAGCCAGGTTCCACAGGGGGCGCGGCCTGGGGCCAACGTCCTGACTTTC. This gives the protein CASSQVPQGARPGANVLTF.

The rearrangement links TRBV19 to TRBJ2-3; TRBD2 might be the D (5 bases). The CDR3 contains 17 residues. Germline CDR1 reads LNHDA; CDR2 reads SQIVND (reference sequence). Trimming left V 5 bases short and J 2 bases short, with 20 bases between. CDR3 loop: CASSLGFGRPPTDTQYF. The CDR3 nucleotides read TGTGCCAGTAGTTTGGGGTTTGGGAGACCACCCACAGATACGCAGTATTTT.